The clone carrying this T cell receptor beta chain has at least ten counts. What it binds is not known. Via MiXCR, TCRdb re-called the 5' RACE reads, giving one row per CDR3 protein. The sample has more than 5,000 distinct CDR3 sequences, under 10% seen once; the top ten hold under 35%. This record comes from a study of spatial heterogeneity in lung cancer. Study-wide context: Matched bulk RNA-seq gave a T cell module score that correlated strongly with tumor-region TCR transcript counts. Regarding the study as a whole: Tracking of tumor mutation counts was seen in expanded intratumoral alpha and beta TCR counts. Ubiquitous and regional nonsynonymous mutations were each tracked by the matching count of ubiquitous or regional expanded TCRs. The recorded estimate of tumor T cell coverage is around 7.7% for alpha chains and 13% for beta chains.

CDR1 and CDR2 from the germline V gene are SQVTM and ANQGSEA. This CDR3 has 15 amino acids. Trimming took 4 bases from V and 6 from J, leaving 20 bases between them. Time point meaning: sample taken at primary tumor resection. Sequences were derived from lung tumor tissue, sampled at surgery. The source is a female donor with early-stage non-small cell lung cancer. The rearrangement uses TRBV29-1 and TRBJ2-3; TRBD2 is a possible D gene (6 bases). This CDR3 reads CSVGPPGGAIDTQYF. Written as DNA, the CDR3 is TGCAGCGTTGGTCCCCCAGGCGGGGCGATCGATACGCAGTATTTT.